The 17 T cell receptor beta chains reported below all come from one sample, sequenced in a study of blood T cells in healthy people across ages. A second PCR, run for about 6 to 11 cycles, used a sample-barcoded 5' primer plus a J-beta primer mix. A single record per CDR3 protein comes from TCRdb applying MiXCR to the 5' RACE reads. The table lists around 1,000,000 distinct CDR3 sequences, approximately 26% of them singletons. This same sample was also part of a study on T cells of mothers and their children.

Sequencing was carried out using blood. Receptors were obtained from a girl aged 2-10 years in good health.

The rearrangement links TRBV7-2 to TRBJ1-2; no reliable D call. Trimming removed 6 bases at V and 8 bases at J, with 19 bases between. The germline V gene encodes CDR1 SGHTA and CDR2 FQGNSA. The CDR3 runs to 14 residues. CDR3 in amino acids: CASSLQGLGGGYTF. The CDR3 region has the DNA TGTGCCAGCAGTCTCCAAGGGTTGGGAGGAGGCTACACCTTC.

This clonotype has only a few counts. This sequence joins TRBV29-1 and TRBJ2-7, with D hard to call. Germline-derived CDR1 and CDR2 are SQVTM and ANQGSEA. The V gene lost 4 bases and the J gene lost 2 bases, with 12 bases spanning the gap. The CDR3 loop spans 13 amino acids. The CDR3 coding sequence is TGCAGCGTTGTAAGGGTCGGCGCCTACGAGCAGTACTTC. Residues: CSVVRVGAYEQYF.

This chain uses TRBV20-1 with TRBJ1-4, with D maybe TRBD1 (5 bases). The CDR3 has 14 amino acids. V was trimmed by 1 base and J by 4 bases, leaving 10 bases between them. Germline assignment: CDR1 DFQATT and CDR2 SNEGSKA (reference sequence). The CDR3 loop reads CSARVRAYNEKLFF. The DNA of the CDR3 is TGCAGTGCTAGAGTCAGGGCTTATAATGAAAAACTGTTTTTT.

The rearrangement uses TRBV5-1 and TRBJ1-1; tentatively, D is TRBD1 (6 bases). This CDR3 is 15 amino acids long. Trimming took off 2 bases at V and 1 base at J, with 12 bases between the two ends. CDR1 is SGHRS, CDR2 YFSETQ, per germline. CDR3 nucleotides: TGCGCCAGCAGCTTTAGTAGGACAGAGAACACTGAAGCTTTCTTT. Protein: CASSFSRTENTEAFF.

This clonotype was seen a handful of times. It may be a read error: a sequence one base away is much more abundant. The rearrangement uses TRBV3-1 and TRBJ2-3, with 7 bases lining up with TRBD2. Germline CDR1 reads LGHDT; CDR2 reads YNNKEL (reference sequence). The length of the CDR3 is 17 residues. This CDR3 reads CASSQRASSGYADTRYF. The CDR3 DNA is TGTGCCAGCAGCCAACGGGCGTCTAGCGGATACGCAGATACGCGGTATTTT.

The V gene is TRBV2, the J gene TRBJ2-5; D is unresolved. V lost 4 bases and J 4 bases, leaving 16 bases between the germline ends. This CDR3 contains 15 residues. The germline CDR1 and CDR2 sequences are SNHLY and FYNNEI. The CDR3 nucleotides read TGTGCCAGCAGTGCACCCCAGAAGACGGCAGAGACCCAGTACTTC. Translated, it gives CASSAPQKTAETQYF.

The chain is built from TRBV7-2 and TRBJ1-6, with D perhaps TRBD1 (5 bases). Germline values: CDR1 SGHTA, CDR2 FQGNSA. The CDR3 covers 17 residues. The V and J ends lost 3 bases and 0 bases respectively, with 12 bases between them. In DNA, the CDR3 is TGTGCCAGCAGCTTGGGAGGGACGAGCTCCTATAATTCACCCCTCCACTTT. Translating it yields CASSLGGTSSYNSPLHF.

CDR3 in DNA: TGTGCCATCATGGCCGGGGAAGGGGAGACCCAGTACTTC. Translated, it gives CAIMAGEGETQYF. This rearrangement joins TRBV10-3 to TRBJ2-5; TRBD2 is a possible D gene (5 bases). Trimming stripped 7 bases from V and 5 bases from J, with 14 bases between. CDR3 length: 13 amino acids. Germline lookup yields CDR1 ENHRY and CDR2 SYGVKD.

The chain joins TRBV12-3 or TRBV12-4 to TRBJ1-5; a weak D match, TRBD1 (6 bases). With 1 base removed from V and 3 bases from J, the gap between germline ends came to 10 bases. CDR3 size: 15 residues. DNA for the CDR3: TGTGCCAGCAGTTTAGAGGGGACAAACAATCAGCCCCAGCATTTT. This sequence encodes CASSLEGTNNQPQHF.

J is TRBJ2-5 and V is TRBV13; TRBD2 agrees at 11 bases. Trimming at V came to 5 bases and at J to 11 bases, leaving 16 bases not matched to a gene. CDR3 length equals 16 residues. Germline CDR1 and CDR2: PRHDT and FYEKMQ (reference sequence). The CDR3 region is CASSNSLAGGPGEQYF. As DNA, the CDR3 is TGTGCCAGCAGCAACTCTTTAGCGGGAGGGCCCGGAGAGCAGTACTTC.

A few counts support this clonotype. V is TRBV7-9 and J is TRBJ2-1; D is unresolved. The germline V gene encodes CDR1 SEHNR and CDR2 FQNEAQ (reference sequence). Trimming cost V 1 base and J 7 bases, with 14 bases left between them. The CDR3 runs 15 residues. CDR3 region: CASSLDIVVGNEQFF. The CDR3 region has the DNA TGTGCCAGCAGCTTAGACATAGTAGTTGGTAATGAGCAGTTCTTC.

In its sample, this clonotype was seen a few times. The rearrangement links TRBV5-6 to TRBJ1-2; a possible D gene is TRBD1 (6 bases). Germline V lookup: CDR1 SGHDT, CDR2 YYEEEE. The CDR3 spans 11 residues. The V gene lost 7 bases and the J gene lost 8 bases, with 12 bases spanning the gap. CDR3 region: CASGSGVGYTF. In DNA form, the CDR3 reads TGTGCCAGCGGGTCAGGGGTGGGCTACACCTTC. Filled out from reference TRBV5-6 and TRBJ1-2, the complete variable domain reads DAGVTQSPTHLIKTRGQQVTLRCSPKSGHDTVSWYQQALGQGPQFIFQYYEEEERQRGNFPDRFSGHQFPNYSSELNVNALLLGDSALYLCASGSGVGYTFGSGTRLTVV.

This chain joins TRBV7-2 and TRBJ2-1, with a possible D match to TRBD1 (6 bases). CDR3 length equals 15 residues. Trimming cost V 2 bases and J 8 bases, with 16 bases left between them. The germline gives CDR1 SGHTA, CDR2 FQGNSA. Written as DNA, the CDR3 is TGTGCCAGCAGCTTAAAGGACTGGGCAGGGGATGAGCAGTTCTTC. It codes for CASSLKDWAGDEQFF.

The chain joins TRBV29-1 to TRBJ2-6; D unresolved. V was trimmed by 4 bases and J by 0 bases, leaving 10 bases between them. CDR3 size: 15 residues. Looked up from germline, CDR1 is SQVTM and CDR2 is ANQGSEA. The CDR3 DNA reads as TGCAGCGTTGGGACGTTGAACTCTGGGGCCAACGTCCTGACTTTC. Protein sequence: CSVGTLNSGANVLTF.

This clonotype turned up a few times. This chain uses TRBV11-2 with TRBJ1-1; D not certain. Trimming took off 5 bases at V and 0 bases at J, with 10 bases between the two ends. The CDR3 has 14 amino acids. The germline V gene encodes CDR1 SGHAT and CDR2 FQNNGV. CDR3 residues: CASSRIAMNTEAFF. The CDR3 coding sequence is TGTGCCAGCAGCCGAATAGCTATGAACACTGAAGCTTTCTTT.

This clonotype was found a few times. The rearrangement uses TRBV5-1 and TRBJ1-1; TRBD1 agrees at 11 bases. With V trimmed by 4 bases and J by 7 bases, 9 bases remained unmatched. Germline assignment: CDR1 SGHRS and CDR2 YFSETQ. CDR3 length: 15 amino acids. The CDR3 reads CASSRTGGNSYEAFF. The CDR3 nucleotides read TGCGCCAGCAGCCGGACAGGGGGCAACTCGTATGAAGCTTTCTTT.

The sample holds a few counts of this clonotype. The rearrangement links TRBV7-2 to TRBJ2-7; TRBD1 matches 9 bases. Germline CDR1 and CDR2: SGHTA and FQGNSA. This CDR3 is built from 16 residues. V was clipped by 5 bases and J by 1 base; unmatched bases: 9. For the CDR3, the DNA is TGTGCCAGCAGCCAAGACTCCGGACAGGGGTCCTACGAGCAGTACTTC. Translation: CASSQDSGQGSYEQYF.